A selection of T cell receptor beta chains follows, all from one sample in a study of blood T cell repertoires in COVID-19. Sequencing was performed with immunoSEQ multiplex PCR; in TCRdb, only in-frame clones are kept and a portion is missing. The table has under 200,000 clones, around 84% seen once; the top ten hold 5.5% to 7%. Sequencing input: peripheral blood. Every receptor here comes from a man aged 45-65 years with active or convalescent COVID-19. CDR3s include the opening cysteine and the closing phenylalanine or tryptophan. The order of the fields is J gene, D gene, V gene, CDR3 protein. A D gene is named only where the DNA matches it firmly.

J gene: TRBJ2-7; D gene: -; V gene: TRBV30; CDR3 protein: CAWSVEGYEQYF
J gene: TRBJ2-2; D gene: TRBD1; V gene: TRBV2; CDR3 protein: CASREDRAANTGELFF
J gene: TRBJ2-3; D gene: TRBD2; V gene: TRBV5-1; CDR3 protein: CASSFGTSGGALDTQYF
J gene: TRBJ2-2; D gene: TRBD1; V gene: TRBV2; CDR3 protein: CASRRQGEAGELFF
J gene: TRBJ1-1; D gene: -; V gene: TRBV6-6; CDR3 protein: CASSYQERLNTEAFF
J gene: TRBJ1-1; D gene: -; V gene: TRBV9; CDR3 protein: CASSVDPTPVNTEAFF
J gene: TRBJ1-1; D gene: -; V gene: TRBV5-4; CDR3 protein: CASSLEDSYTEAFF
J gene: TRBJ2-1; D gene: TRBD2; V gene: TRBV15; CDR3 protein: CATSGTTGTSGRGEQFF
J gene: TRBJ1-3; D gene: -; V gene: TRBV19; CDR3 protein: CASSGLDSGNTIYF
J gene: TRBJ2-7; D gene: TRBD2; V gene: TRBV5-4; CDR3 protein: CASSPKTSGYEQYF
J gene: TRBJ1-5; D gene: -; V gene: TRBV24-1; CDR3 protein: CATSSRGNQPQHF
J gene: TRBJ1-1; D gene: -; V gene: TRBV12-3/TRBV12-4; CDR3 protein: CASSLTRPLEAFF
J gene: TRBJ1-5; D gene: -; V gene: TRBV18; CDR3 protein: CASSPGQSNQPQHF
J gene: TRBJ2-2; D gene: -; V gene: TRBV7-6; CDR3 protein: CASSSTAPDTGELFF
J gene: TRBJ2-7; D gene: TRBD2; V gene: TRBV11-3; CDR3 protein: CASSLGLAGDEQYF
J gene: TRBJ2-7; D gene: -; V gene: TRBV30; CDR3 protein: CAWRALSYEQYF
J gene: TRBJ1-1; D gene: TRBD1; V gene: TRBV19; CDR3 protein: CASSTSVTGVGLGTEAFF
J gene: TRBJ1-2; D gene: TRBD1; V gene: TRBV3-1/TRBV3-2; CDR3 protein: CASSRGGQGLGYTF
J gene: TRBJ2-5; D gene: -; V gene: TRBV5-1; CDR3 protein: CASYPGPSVGQEETQYF
J gene: TRBJ2-7; D gene: TRBD1; V gene: TRBV29-1; CDR3 protein: CSAHRGTVGEQYF
J gene: TRBJ1-1; D gene: TRBD1; V gene: TRBV3-1/TRBV3-2; CDR3 protein: CASSQGTGAPSTEAFF
J gene: TRBJ1-6; D gene: -; V gene: TRBV7-3; CDR3 protein: CASSYLGRSNSPLHF
J gene: TRBJ1-1; D gene: TRBD1; V gene: TRBV12-3/TRBV12-4; CDR3 protein: CASRDRGNTEAFF
J gene: TRBJ2-5; D gene: TRBD1; V gene: TRBV7-6; CDR3 protein: CASSLDRGPGETQYF
J gene: TRBJ1-2; D gene: -; V gene: TRBV19; CDR3 protein: CASSLSRRGGDGYTF
J gene: TRBJ2-7; D gene: TRBD1; V gene: TRBV14; CDR3 protein: CASSQATGGGFYEQYF
J gene: TRBJ2-3; D gene: -; V gene: TRBV11-3; CDR3 protein: CASSLHSFSSTDTQYF